Below are 9 T cell receptor beta chains sequenced from a single sample in a study of T cell repertoires in cytomegalovirus infection. MiXCR, applied by TCRdb to the reads, yields one record per CDR3 protein. The data show hundreds of thousands of distinct CDR3 sequences, about 40% seen once. Sequencing was performed on PBMCs. Receptors were obtained from a human donor in good health (CMV status not recorded). Some clones in this sample may be carry-over from other donors' samples.

This clonotype was counted between two and nine times. The chain uses TRBV7-9 and TRBJ2-7; TRBD1 matches 8 bases. The junction had 5 bases not matched to a gene; V was cut back by 5 bases and J by 2 bases. Germline CDR1 reads SEHNR; CDR2 reads FQNEAQ (reference sequence). The CDR3 length is 14 residues. For the CDR3, the DNA is TGTGCCAGCAGCCCAGCGGACAGGGCCTACGAGCAGTACTTC. This sequence encodes CASSPADRAYEQYF.

On this clonotype itself: A much more abundant neighbour one base away suggests this may be a read error. V gene TRBV7-9 combines with J gene TRBJ2-6; D perhaps matches TRBD1 (5 bases). The V gene's germline CDR1 is SEHNR and CDR2 FQNEAQ (reference sequence). V shed 1 base and J shed 6 bases, with 10 bases lying between them. CDR3 length equals 15 residues. The CDR3 is CASSLEGAVANVLTF. The CDR3 DNA reads TGTGCCAGCAGCTTAGAAGGGGCCGTGGCCAACGTCCTGACTTTC.

The chain joins TRBV7-9 to TRBJ2-1; tentatively, D is TRBD1 or TRBD2 (5 bases each). V was shortened by 4 bases and J by 8 bases, with 6 bases between the two germline ends. Germline CDR1 and CDR2: SEHNR and FQNEAQ (reference sequence). This CDR3 comprises 11 residues. The chain's CDR3 is CASSWDHEQFF. The CDR3 DNA follows: TGTGCCAGCAGCTGGGACCATGAGCAGTTCTTC.

This clonotype was detected only a few times. The rearrangement uses TRBV12-3 or TRBV12-4 and TRBJ2-1, with D tentatively TRBD1 or TRBD2 (5 bases each). V was clipped by 0 bases and J by 12 bases, with 15 bases between them. The CDR3 has 14 residues. CDR3 region: CASSLALGTPLQFF. Written as DNA, the CDR3 is TGTGCCAGCAGTTTAGCGCTCGGGACCCCCCTGCAGTTCTTC.

This clonotype has a handful of counts. This chain joins TRBV28 and TRBJ1-2; D might be TRBD1 (5 bases). Germline V gives CDR1 MDHEN, CDR2 SYDVKM. V gave up 2 bases and J gave up 6 bases, with 7 bases separating them. CDR3 length: 12 residues. CDR3 amino acids: CASSLVGDGYTF. CDR3 coding DNA: TGTGCCAGCAGTTTAGTGGGGGATGGCTACACCTTC.

The chain uses TRBV4-1 and TRBJ2-7, with D perhaps matching TRBD1 or TRBD2 (5 bases each). CDR3 size: 14 residues. Between the trimmed V and J ends, which lost 1 base and 3 bases, there was a span of 10 bases. Germline V CDR1 and CDR2: MGHRA, YSYEKL. The CDR3 coding sequence is TGCGCCAGCAGCCAAGTGGGACGCCGCTACGAGCAGTACTTC. This encodes CASSQVGRRYEQYF.

This chain uses TRBV14 with TRBJ2-7, with 9 bases aligning to TRBD2. After removal of 7 bases from V and 1 base from J, the junction contained 2 bases not matched to a gene. CDR3 size: 13 residues. Germline-derived CDR1 and CDR2 are SGHDN and FVKESK. In nucleotides, the CDR3 is TGTGCCAGCATGACTAGCGGTTCCTACGAGCAGTACTTC. It yields the protein CASMTSGSYEQYF.

There are a few counts of this clonotype. The chain employs TRBV5-4 and TRBJ2-3; 12 bases align to TRBD2. Germline trimming cut 5 bases from V and 6 bases from J; bases unmatched to any gene: 13. Germline V gives CDR1 SGHNT, CDR2 YYREEE (reference sequence). The CDR3 has 17 amino acids. The CDR3, as DNA: TGTGCCAGCAGGCGTGTTCCTAGCGGGGGGGCGTCCGATACGCAGTATTTT. Protein sequence: CASRRVPSGGASDTQYF. The full variable domain, completed using reference TRBV5-4 and TRBJ2-3, is ETGVTQSPTHLIKTRGQQVTLRCSSQSGHNTVSWYQQALGQGPQFIFQYYREEENGRGNFPPRFSGLQFPNYSSELNVNALELDDSALYLCASRRVPSGGASDTQYFGPGTRLTVL.

This clonotype showed up just a few times. The gene calls are TRBV7-8 and TRBJ2-4, with D tentatively TRBD2 (7 bases). The CDR3 loop spans 15 amino acids. The V gene lost 1 base and the J gene lost 7 bases, with 14 bases spanning the gap. Germline CDR1 SGHVS, CDR2 FQNEAQ. CDR3: CASSLVGGLRNIQYF. As DNA, the CDR3 is TGTGCCAGCAGCTTAGTCGGGGGGCTAAGGAACATTCAGTACTTC.